This is a list of T cell receptor beta chains from one sample in a study of T cell responses to AZD1222 COVID-19 vaccine. Assay used: immunoSEQ multiplex PCR; TCRdb lists only in-frame clones, some missing. The data hold under 200,000 clones, with about 88% observed a single time. The sequencing used peripheral blood, collected on day 0 of AZD1222 vaccination. These receptors all stem from an adult in good health. Both conserved end residues are part of each CDR3. The D gene is left open where the match is weak. Clone size is shown for a subset of rows, as once, few, many or a class of expanded clone.

abundance,v_gene,d_gene,j_gene,CDR3aa,CDR3nt
.,TRBV27,.,TRBJ2-1,CASSLSGSHIGEQFF,TGTGCCAGCAGTTTGTCCGGGTCCCACATCGGGGAGCAGTTCTTC
few,TRBV19,.,TRBJ1-2,CASSSPGIGNYGYTF,TGTGCCAGTAGTAGCCCCGGTATCGGGAACTATGGCTACACCTTC
once,TRBV3-1/TRBV3-2,.,TRBJ2-7,CASSLYRVSGEQYF,TGTGCCAGCAGTCTATACAGGGTTTCGGGTGAGCAGTACTTC
once,TRBV5-6,.,TRBJ1-2,CASTDQGRANYGYTF,TGTGCCAGCACCGACCAGGGGAGGGCTAACTATGGCTACACCTTC
.,TRBV6-2/TRBV6-3,TRBD1,TRBJ1-6,CASSYVGGHSPLHF,TGTGCCAGCAGTTACGTAGGGGGCCATTCACCCCTCCACTTT
.,TRBV30,TRBD1,TRBJ1-2,CAWSGGQGGGYTF,TGTGCCTGGAGTGGAGGACAGGGGGGTGGCTACACCTTC
.,TRBV2,.,TRBJ2-1,CASRRDRSSYNEQFF,TGTGCCAGCAGACGCGACAGGAGCTCCTACAATGAGCAGTTCTTC
few,TRBV28,.,TRBJ1-6,CASSPGGGRDSPLHF,TGTGCCAGCAGTCCCGGGGGAGGGAGGGATTCACCCCTCCACTTT
.,TRBV21-1,.,TRBJ1-1,CASSRGLIEAFF,TGTGCCAGCAGCAGGGGACTGATTGAAGCTTTCTTT
.,TRBV9,TRBD2,TRBJ2-2,CASSVVSGGASTGELFF,TGTGCCAGCAGCGTAGTTAGCGGGGGGGCCAGCACCGGGGAGCTGTTTTTT
.,TRBV30,.,TRBJ2-7,CAWKGRVSYEQYF,TGTGCCTGGAAGGGACGGGTAAGCTACGAGCAGTACTTC
.,TRBV18,.,TRBJ1-2,CASSLNRRIYGYTF,TGTGCCAGCTCACTAAACAGGAGGATCTATGGCTACACCTTC
few,TRBV28,TRBD1,TRBJ1-6,CASSFLDRVYSPLHF,TGTGCCAGCAGTTTTTTGGACAGGGTGTATTCACCCCTCCACTTT
.,TRBV6-4,.,TRBJ1-1,CASSDSAGGNTEAFF,TGTGCCAGCAGTGACAGTGCTGGGGGGAACACTGAAGCTTTCTTT
.,TRBV10-3,.,TRBJ1-5,CAISAAGNQPQHF,TGTGCCATCAGTGCCGCGGGTAATCAGCCCCAGCATTTT
.,TRBV3-1/TRBV3-2,TRBD1,TRBJ1-1,CASSRGTGNTEAFF,TGTGCCAGCAGCCGGGGGACAGGGAACACTGAAGCTTTCTTT
.,TRBV7-2,.,TRBJ2-7,CASSLTRGEYEQYF,TGTGCCAGCAGCTTAACACGAGGGGAGTACGAGCAGTACTTC
.,TRBV29-1,.,TRBJ2-1,CTNPPGRPYNEQFF,TGCACCAACCCACCGGGTAGGCCCTACAATGAGCAGTTCTTC
.,TRBV6-1,.,TRBJ2-7,CASSEASDSEQYF,TGTGCCAGCAGTGAAGCGTCCGACAGCGAGCAGTACTTC
.,TRBV30,.,TRBJ1-5,CAWTAHSNQPQHF,TGTGCCTGGACAGCCCATAGCAATCAGCCCCAGCATTTT
.,TRBV30,.,TRBJ1-1,CAWKPGVSGPAFF,TGTGCCTGGAAGCCAGGGGTGTCGGGGCCGGCTTTCTTT
.,TRBV5-1,.,TRBJ2-1,CASSPGDRGTSGLTYNEQFF,TGCGCCAGCAGCCCAGGGGACAGGGGAACTAGCGGGCTTACCTACAATGAGCAGTTCTTC
.,TRBV9,.,TRBJ2-7,CASSVAHSSYEQYF,TGTGCCAGCAGCGTAGCGCATTCAAGCTACGAGCAGTACTTC
.,TRBV6-5,.,TRBJ1-2,CASRTTGGDGYTF,TGTGCCAGCAGAACGACGGGGGGTGATGGCTACACCTTC
.,TRBV18,.,TRBJ1-5,CASSPPGSLNQPQHF,TGTGCCAGCTCACCCCCTGGGAGCTTGAATCAGCCCCAGCATTTT
.,TRBV19,.,TRBJ2-3,CASSILDTQYF,TGTGCCAGTAGTATTCTAGATACGCAGTATTTT
.,TRBV19,.,TRBJ2-3,CASSMGPQGGTDTQYF,TGTGCCAGTAGTATGGGCCCCCAGGGTGGCACAGATACGCAGTATTTT
.,TRBV10-2,.,TRBJ1-2,CASSESNPLRYGYTF,TGCGCCAGCAGTGAGTCGAATCCTCTTAGGTATGGCTACACCTTC
.,TRBV28,.,TRBJ2-7,CASSLPGSYEQYF,TGTGCCAGCAGTTTGCCAGGGAGCTACGAGCAGTACTTC
.,TRBV15,TRBD2,TRBJ2-3,CATSETSGGAIRTDTQYF,TGTGCCACCAGCGAAACTAGCGGGGGGGCTATACGCACAGATACGCAGTATTTT
.,TRBV19,.,TRBJ1-5,CASSISADGYQPQHF,TGTGCCAGTAGTATATCCGCGGACGGCTATCAGCCCCAGCATTTT
.,TRBV15,.,TRBJ2-6,CATSRGRASGANVLTF,TGTGCCACCAGCAGAGGCAGGGCCTCTGGGGCCAACGTCCTGACTTTC
.,TRBV24-1,.,TRBJ1-5,CATSDPGGNQPQHF,TGTGCCACCAGTGATCCCGGGGGAAATCAGCCCCAGCATTTT
once,TRBV18,.,TRBJ1-1,CASSPPVSNPRNTEAFF,TGTGCCAGCTCACCACCGGTGTCTAACCCGAGGAACACTGAAGCTTTCTTT
.,TRBV30,.,TRBJ2-5,CACRDLGTQYF,TGTGCCTGCCGGGACCTGGGGACCCAGTACTTC
.,TRBV6-2/TRBV6-3,.,TRBJ2-2,CASSNQRAGELFF,TGTGCCAGCAGTAACCAGAGGGCCGGGGAGCTGTTTTTT
.,TRBV7-2,.,TRBJ1-2,CASSVDGSEGYTF,TGTGCCAGCAGCGTGGACGGGTCCGAGGGCTACACCTTC
.,TRBV5-1,TRBD1,TRBJ1-5,CASSWTGGADQPQHF,TGCGCCAGCAGCTGGACAGGGGGCGCAGATCAGCCCCAGCATTTT
few,TRBV10-3,.,TRBJ1-3,CAISESGGGNTIYF,TGTGCCATCAGTGAATCAGGTGGTGGAAACACCATATATTTT
.,TRBV12-3/TRBV12-4,.,TRBJ1-1,CASSFFTEAFF,TGTGCCAGCAGTTTCTTTACTGAAGCTTTCTTT
once,TRBV4-1,.,TRBJ1-2,CASSQGLGWVNYGYTF,TGCGCCAGCAGCCAAGGTTTGGGGTGGGTGAACTATGGCTACACCTTC
.,TRBV7-8,TRBD1,TRBJ1-6,CASSSTGVSNSPLHF,TGTGCCAGCAGCTCGACAGGGGTGAGTAATTCACCCCTCCACTTT
.,TRBV7-2,TRBD1,TRBJ2-7,CASSFGTGYEQYF,TGTGCCAGCAGCTTTGGGACAGGCTACGAGCAGTACTTC
.,TRBV7-8,.,TRBJ1-5,CASSLGVGQPQHF,TGTGCCAGCAGCTTAGGAGTTGGACAGCCCCAGCATTTT
.,TRBV28,.,TRBJ1-2,CASSLYGREHGYTF,TGTGCCAGCAGTTTATACGGCAGGGAGCATGGCTACACCTTC
.,TRBV6-2/TRBV6-3,.,TRBJ2-7,CASSSTGTYEQYF,TGTGCCAGCAGCTCCACAGGGACCTACGAGCAGTACTTC
.,TRBV4-1,.,TRBJ1-4,CASSYLSGRGSNEKLFF,TGCGCCAGCAGCTACCTCTCTGGGAGGGGCTCTAATGAAAAACTGTTTTTT
.,TRBV11-2,TRBD1,TRBJ2-7,CASSWTGEYEQYF,TGTGCCAGCAGCTGGACAGGGGAGTACGAGCAGTACTTC
.,TRBV21-1,.,TRBJ1-4,CASSTNTLQGTSPTYNEKLFF,TGTGCCAGCAGTACCAATACGCTACAGGGAACCTCCCCTACATATAATGAAAAACTGTTTTTT
.,TRBV5-1,.,TRBJ1-4,CASSLDATNEKLFF,TGCGCCAGCAGCTTAGACGCAACTAATGAAAAACTGTTTTTT
.,TRBV15,.,TRBJ1-2,CATSPRQGEDGYTF,TGTGCCACCAGCCCTCGGCAGGGAGAAGATGGCTACACCTTC
.,TRBV3-1/TRBV3-2,.,TRBJ2-3,CASSQEGYTDTQYF,TGTGCCAGCAGCCAAGAGGGCTACACAGATACGCAGTATTTT
.,TRBV2,.,TRBJ2-7,CASSGRRSSYEQYF,TGTGCCAGCAGTGGGCGGAGGAGCTCCTACGAGCAGTACTTC
.,TRBV3-1/TRBV3-2,.,TRBJ1-1,CASRERLNTEAFF,TGTGCCAGCAGAGAGCGGTTGAACACTGAAGCTTTCTTT
.,TRBV28,.,TRBJ1-2,CASSSSIYGYTF,TGTGCCAGCAGTTCCTCCATATATGGCTACACCTTC